This TCR beta chain was captured by sequencing in a study of T cell responses to AZD1222 COVID-19 vaccine. Second doses that came at about 4 or about 12 weeks were put together. Study-level results: At baseline, just a handful of AZD1222 recipients tested seropositive. Following two doses of AZD1222, Spike-specific TCR breadth and depth rose.

The repertoire was sequenced with immunoSEQ multiplex PCR; TCRdb's copy has only in-frame clones and lacks some. The sample yields roughly 140,000 clones, about nine tenths seen once. Note on this clone: What it binds is not known.

Germline loops: CDR1 KGHSH, CDR2 LQKENI. Trimming removed 1 base at V and 5 bases at J, with 10 bases between. The CDR3 loop spans 14 amino acids. The sequence derives from an adult who received the AZD1222 COVID-19 vaccine. V gene TRBV18 combines with J gene TRBJ2-3; D unclear. Sample: peripheral blood, taken 28 days after the second AZD1222 dose. The CDR3 region is CASSPRPGGDTQYF. CDR3 DNA: TGTGCCAGCTCACCACGCCCTGGTGGAGATACGCAGTATTTT.